A selection of T cell receptor beta chains follows, all from one sample in a study of cytomegalovirus exposure and HLA in healthy donors. Assay used: immunoSEQ multiplex PCR; TCRdb lists only in-frame clones, some missing. The sample includes about 76,000 clones, 78% of them seen just once. Specimen: PBMCs. Source of these receptors: a woman aged 35 to 49 in good health and CMV-seropositive. Both conserved end residues are part of each CDR3. The D gene is left open where the match is weak. Size is omitted from some rows. Given values are once, few, many or a class for expanded clones.

D gene	clone size	V gene	J gene	CDR3 protein	CDR3 DNA
TRBD2	.	TRBV6-1	TRBJ2-1	CASSEGSGGFNEQFF	TGTGCCAGCAGTGAGGGTAGCGGGGGTTTCAATGAGCAGTTCTTC
TRBD1	.	TRBV5-4	TRBJ1-1	CASSSPDRGRGTEAFF	TGTGCCAGCAGCTCCCCGGACAGGGGGCGAGGCACTGAAGCTTTCTTT
.	.	TRBV4-1	TRBJ2-5	CASSTGVQETQYF	TGCGCCAGCAGTACCGGGGTTCAAGAGACCCAGTACTTC
.	.	TRBV30	TRBJ1-4	CAWSPGQNWEKLFF	TGTGCCTGGAGTCCAGGGCAGAATTGGGAAAAACTGTTTTTT
.	.	TRBV7-3	TRBJ1-1	CASSKEGLNTEAFF	TGTGCCAGCAGCAAAGAGGGATTGAACACTGAAGCTTTCTTT
TRBD2	.	TRBV6-1	TRBJ2-1	CASSGTSGGGTGSYNEQFF	TGTGCCAGCAGTGGTACTAGCGGGGGGGGGACGGGCTCCTACAATGAGCAGTTCTTC
TRBD1	.	TRBV6-1	TRBJ2-7	CASSETTGVLGEQYF	TGTGCCAGCAGTGAAACAACAGGGGTCTTAGGCGAGCAGTACTTC
TRBD2	.	TRBV6-1	TRBJ2-5	CASRAWEGPTGTQYF	TGTGCCAGCAGGGCCTGGGAGGGGCCCACCGGGACCCAGTACTTC
.	.	TRBV6-1	TRBJ1-1	CASRSGDRDTEAFF	TGTGCCAGCAGGTCAGGGGATCGGGACACTGAAGCTTTCTTT
.	.	TRBV6-1	TRBJ2-5	CASSDWTVQETQYF	TGTGCCAGCAGTGATTGGACAGTACAAGAGACCCAGTACTTC
.	.	TRBV4-3	TRBJ1-2	CASSQEALLNYGYTF	TGCGCCAGCAGCCAAGAGGCCTTGTTGAACTATGGCTACACCTTC
.	.	TRBV27	TRBJ1-1	CASSLSAETEAFF	TGTGCCAGCAGTTTAAGTGCGGAGACTGAAGCTTTCTTT
.	few	TRBV28	TRBJ1-3	CASSLPISGNTIYF	TGTGCCAGCAGTTTACCCATCTCTGGAAACACCATATATTTT
TRBD2	.	TRBV2	TRBJ2-1	CASHGRGVDEQFF	TGTGCCAGCCATGGGCGGGGGGTGGATGAGCAGTTCTTC
TRBD1	.	TRBV27	TRBJ2-7	CASRTGSVHEQYF	TGTGCCAGCAGGACAGGGTCTGTGCACGAGCAGTACTTC
TRBD2	.	TRBV19	TRBJ2-3	CASSRGGTDTQYF	TGTGCCAGTAGTCGGGGGGGAACAGATACGCAGTATTTT
.	few	TRBV7-6	TRBJ2-7	CASSQMERGEQYF	TGTGCCAGCAGCCAAATGGAAAGAGGGGAGCAGTACTTC
.	.	TRBV15	TRBJ2-7	CATSRDLAVSYEQYF	TGTGCCACCAGCAGAGATCTGGCAGTGTCCTACGAGCAGTACTTC
.	.	TRBV7-9	TRBJ2-7	CASSSDTQSSYEQYF	TGTGCCAGCAGCTCCGACACCCAGAGCTCCTACGAGCAGTACTTC
TRBD1	.	TRBV10-3	TRBJ2-2	CAIRPGQAAGELFF	TGTGCCATCAGGCCGGGACAGGCAGCCGGGGAGCTGTTTTTT
.	.	TRBV25-1	TRBJ1-4	CASSEAGSGEKLFF	TGTGCCAGCAGTGAGGCAGGGTCTGGTGAAAAACTGTTTTTT
.	.	TRBV7-2	TRBJ2-2	CASSLDRAMNTGELFF	TGTGCCAGCAGCTTAGACAGGGCCATGAACACCGGGGAGCTGTTTTTT
TRBD1	.	TRBV2	TRBJ1-2	CASSYQGAKDGYTF	TGTGCCAGCAGCTATCAGGGGGCCAAGGATGGCTACACCTTC
.	.	TRBV7-2	TRBJ2-5	CASSLGVSGGETQYF	TGTGCCAGCAGCTTAGGGGTATCCGGGGGAGAGACCCAGTACTTC
TRBD1	.	TRBV5-5	TRBJ2-5	CASSLWTGNKETQYF	TGTGCCAGCAGCCTTTGGACAGGGAACAAAGAGACCCAGTACTTC
.	once	TRBV10-3	TRBJ1-2	CATDDTGGDYGYTF	TGTGCCACCGATGATACAGGTGGAGACTATGGCTACACCTTC
TRBD1	.	TRBV19	TRBJ1-5	CASRAGQVNQPQHF	TGTGCCAGTAGGGCGGGACAGGTCAATCAGCCCCAGCATTTT
TRBD2	once	TRBV4-2	TRBJ2-3	CASSQDPTSGGAVADTQYF	TGTGCCAGCAGCCAAGATCCGACTAGCGGGGGGGCGGTAGCAGATACGCAGTATTTT
.	.	TRBV15	TRBJ2-7	CATSRDGQYEQYF	TGTGCCACCAGCAGAGATGGGCAGTACGAGCAGTACTTC
.	.	TRBV6-1	TRBJ2-2	CASSNRVAGELFF	TGTGCCAGCAGTAACAGGGTGGCCGGGGAGCTGTTTTTT
.	few	TRBV7-2	TRBJ2-7	CASSLLGGDPYEQYF	TGTGCCAGCAGCTTATTGGGAGGCGATCCCTACGAGCAGTACTTC
TRBD2	.	TRBV11-3	TRBJ2-3	CASSFGGGRGTDTQYF	TGTGCCAGCAGCTTTGGCGGGGGGCGGGGCACAGATACGCAGTATTTT
TRBD1	.	TRBV5-1	TRBJ2-3	CASSPGTGEDTQYF	TGCGCCAGCAGCCCGGGGACAGGGGAAGATACGCAGTATTTT
.	.	TRBV28	TRBJ2-7	CASSPSRTNEQYF	TGTGCCAGCAGTCCATCCCGAACAAACGAGCAGTACTTC
TRBD2	few	TRBV5-1	TRBJ2-7	CASSLKAGVPYEQYF	TGCGCCAGCAGCCTGAAAGCGGGGGTGCCCTACGAGCAGTACTTC
.	few	TRBV5-6	TRBJ1-4	CASSLPREGEKLFF	TGTGCCAGCAGCTTGCCCAGGGAAGGAGAAAAACTGTTTTTT
.	.	TRBV5-1	TRBJ1-1	CASSSMGGHTEAFF	TGCGCCAGCAGCTCAATGGGGGGGCACACTGAAGCTTTCTTT
TRBD1	once	TRBV7-2	TRBJ2-1	CASSIDRGDEQFF	TGTGCCAGCAGCATCGACAGGGGGGATGAGCAGTTCTTC
.	.	TRBV15	TRBJ1-1	CATSRARTEPEAFF	TGTGCCACCAGCAGAGCAAGGACAGAACCTGAAGCTTTCTTT
.	.	TRBV9	TRBJ1-4	CASSVGVGGTNEKLFF	TGTGCCAGCAGCGTGGGGGTCGGGGGAACTAATGAAAAACTGTTTTTT
TRBD1	.	TRBV7-9	TRBJ1-1	CASSLSGTVSEAFF	TGTGCCAGCAGCTTAAGTGGGACAGTCTCTGAAGCTTTCTTT
.	few	TRBV6-5	TRBJ1-2	CASSSGYGYTF	TGTGCCAGCAGTTCAGGGTATGGCTACACCTTC
.	.	TRBV4-1	TRBJ2-7	CASSGVQSEQYF	TGCGCCAGCAGCGGTGTACAGTCTGAGCAGTACTTC
TRBD1	few	TRBV19	TRBJ1-1	CASSVTGETEAFF	TGTGCCAGTAGTGTTACAGGGGAGACTGAAGCTTTCTTT
TRBD1	.	TRBV28	TRBJ2-7	CASSTLTGGPYEQYF	TGTGCCAGCAGCACACTGACAGGGGGACCCTACGAGCAGTACTTC
.	few	TRBV6-1	TRBJ2-1	CASAVYNEQFF	TGTGCCAGCGCGGTCTACAATGAGCAGTTCTTC
TRBD2	.	TRBV7-6	TRBJ2-7	CASSPRGGGSYEQYF	TGTGCCAGCAGCCCCCGGGGCGGGGGGTCCTACGAGCAGTACTTC
.	few	TRBV4-2	TRBJ2-3	CASSQEPRPFTDTQYF	TGTGCCAGCAGCCAAGAACCTAGGCCATTCACAGATACGCAGTATTTT
.	few	TRBV7-9	TRBJ2-1	CASSLAAGYNEQFF	TGTGCCAGCAGCTTAGCTGCGGGTTACAATGAGCAGTTCTTC
.	.	TRBV12-2	TRBJ2-7	CASRLSGGSYEQYF	TGTGCAAGTCGCTTATCGGGGGGCTCCTACGAGCAGTACTTC
.	.	TRBV28	TRBJ2-5	CASSLGAGVRETQYF	TGTGCCAGCAGTTTAGGGGCAGGGGTACGAGAGACCCAGTACTTC
.	.	TRBV2	TRBJ1-4	CASSPIQEKLFF	TGTGCCAGCAGTCCCATACAAGAAAAACTGTTTTTT
TRBD1	few	TRBV5-4	TRBJ2-1	CASSSRTGGYYNEQFF	TGTGCCAGCAGCTCCCGGACAGGGGGTTATTACAATGAGCAGTTCTTC
TRBD1	.	TRBV11-2	TRBJ1-2	CASSLDKDRGQYYGYTF	TGTGCCAGCAGCTTAGATAAAGACAGGGGGCAGTACTATGGCTACACCTTC
TRBD1	.	TRBV19	TRBJ1-1	CASSPPGGILNTEAFF	TGTGCCAGTAGCCCCCCAGGGGGCATCCTGAACACTGAAGCTTTCTTT
TRBD2	few	TRBV4-2	TRBJ2-5	CASSQKSGGAWEQYF	TGTGCCAGCAGCCAAAAGAGCGGGGGGGCCTGGGAGCAGTACTTC
.	once	TRBV6-6	TRBJ2-5	CASSYASLQETQYF	TGTGCCAGCAGTTACGCCTCCTTGCAGGAGACCCAGTACTTC
TRBD1	once	TRBV28	TRBJ2-7	CASRGTGVLSYEQYF	TGTGCCAGCAGGGGGACAGGGGTGCTCTCCTACGAGCAGTACTTC
.	.	TRBV19	TRBJ1-4	CASSIRANEKLFF	TGTGCCAGTAGTATCAGGGCTAATGAAAAACTGTTTTTT